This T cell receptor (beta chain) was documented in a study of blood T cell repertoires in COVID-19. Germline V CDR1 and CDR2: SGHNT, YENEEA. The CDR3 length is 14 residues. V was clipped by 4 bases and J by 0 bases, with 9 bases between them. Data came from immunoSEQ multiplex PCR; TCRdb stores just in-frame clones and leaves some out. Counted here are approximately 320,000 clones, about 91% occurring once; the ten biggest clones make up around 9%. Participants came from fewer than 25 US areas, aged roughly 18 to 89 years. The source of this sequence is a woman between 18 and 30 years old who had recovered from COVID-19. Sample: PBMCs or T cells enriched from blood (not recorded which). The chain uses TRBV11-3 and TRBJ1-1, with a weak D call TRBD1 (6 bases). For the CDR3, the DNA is TGTGCCAGCAGCTCCGGGACACTGAACACTGAAGCTTTCTTT. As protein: CASSSGTLNTEAFF. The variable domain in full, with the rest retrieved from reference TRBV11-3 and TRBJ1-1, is EAGVVQSPRYKIIEKKQPVAFWCNPISGHNTLYWYLQNLGQGPELLIRYENEEAVDDSQLPKDRFSAERLKGVDSTLKIQPAELGDSAVYLCASSSGTLNTEAFFGQGTRLTVV.